Below are 5 T cell receptor beta chains sequenced from a single sample in a study of shared clonotypes between healthy human individuals. Sequencing used immunoSEQ multiplex PCR; TCRdb keeps in-frame clones, though not all of them. This sample carries 1.5 million to 1.9 million clones, 98% of them seen once, and the ten largest clones take 0.4% to 0.45%. Sample: naive CD4+ T cells sorted from blood. This sample's subset: CD45RA+ positively selected. The receptors shown here come from a young man in good health.

The V call is TRBV7-7, the J call TRBJ2-1; TRBD2 matches at 8 bases. The CDR3 is made up of 14 amino acids. The V segment lost 5 bases and the J segment 7 bases; nucleotides outside the gene matches: 7. Germline V lookup: CDR1 SSHAT, CDR2 FNYEAQ (reference sequence). CDR3 in DNA: TGTGCCAGCAGCCGGGGGGGGAGGAGGAATGAGCAGTTCTTC. Protein product: CASSRGGRRNEQFF.

The gene calls are TRBV2 and TRBJ2-3; tentatively, D is TRBD1 (6 bases). Germline CDR1 is SNHLY and CDR2 is FYNNEI. CDR3 length: 14 amino acids. With 7 bases removed from V and 8 bases from J, the gap between germline ends came to 19 bases. CDR3 sequence reads: CASTKGTGLSTQYF. The DNA of the CDR3 is TGTGCCAGCACCAAGGGTACAGGGCTTAGTACGCAGTATTTT.

This rearrangement joins TRBV27 to TRBJ1-1; 9 bases align to TRBD1. Germline V gene data show CDR1 as MNHEY and CDR2 as SMNVEV (reference sequence). The length of the CDR3 is 18 residues. V lost 5 bases to trimming and J lost 5 bases; unmatched junction nucleotides: 18. CDR3 loop: CASSAGNRGLVLGTEAFF. The DNA of the CDR3 is TGTGCCAGCAGTGCGGGAAACAGGGGGCTCGTTTTGGGGACTGAAGCTTTCTTT.

The J gene is TRBJ2-1, the V gene TRBV6-6, with TRBD2 matching over 7 bases. The germline CDR1 and CDR2 sequences are MNHNY and SVGAGI (reference sequence). This CDR3 spans 14 amino acids. V lost 10 bases to trimming and J lost 0 bases; unmatched junction nucleotides: 6. The CDR3 loop is CATKRDSSYNEQFF. CDR3 coding DNA: TGTGCCACTAAGCGGGATAGCTCCTACAATGAGCAGTTCTTC.

V is TRBV4-3 and J is TRBJ1-3; D perhaps matches TRBD1 (6 bases). The CDR3 is made up of 16 amino acids. Between the trimmed V and J ends, which lost 4 bases and 8 bases, there was a span of 21 bases. From germline, CDR1 is LGHNA and CDR2 YSLEER. This chain's CDR3 is CASSPRGGGLLDTIYF. The CDR3 DNA is TGCGCCAGCAGCCCTCGGGGAGGGGGGTTGCTAGACACCATATATTTT.